A selection of T cell receptor beta chains follows, all from one sample in a study of T cell repertoires in cytomegalovirus infection. These receptors have no identified antigens. TCRdb reprocessed the reads via MiXCR and lists one record per CDR3 protein. The data show some 700,000 distinct CDR3 sequences, 30% to 40% seen once. The sample was cultured PBMCs, taken from culture after CMV antigen stimulation. The receptors were sampled from a human donor in good health (CMV status not recorded). Some clones in this sample may be carry-over from other donors' samples. Each CDR3 is given with its conserved first and last residue. The order of the fields is V gene, clone size, D gene, J gene, CDR3 protein, CDR3 DNA. D genes are given only for firm matches. Rows give clone size only sometimes, using once, few, many, or a class for an expanded clone.

v_call: TRBV23-1
clone_size: -
d_call: -
j_call: TRBJ2-1
cdr3_aa: CASSQSWSPEENEQFF
cdr3_nt: TGCGCCAGCAGTCAATCCTGGAGTCCGGAGGAAAATGAGCAGTTCTTC

v_call: TRBV12-3/TRBV12-4
clone_size: -
d_call: -
j_call: TRBJ1-5
cdr3_aa: CASSLDLIQPQHF
cdr3_nt: TGTGCCAGCAGTTTAGATTTGATTCAGCCCCAGCATTTT

v_call: TRBV7-2
clone_size: many
d_call: TRBD2
j_call: TRBJ2-7
cdr3_aa: CASSLRTSGSGGGYEQYF
cdr3_nt: TGTGCCAGCAGCCTGAGGACTAGCGGGAGTGGGGGGGGGTACGAGCAGTACTTC

v_call: TRBV7-2
clone_size: many
d_call: TRBD2
j_call: TRBJ2-7
cdr3_aa: CASSSSGRRGYEQYF
cdr3_nt: TGTGCCAGCAGTTCTAGCGGGAGAAGGGGCTACGAGCAGTACTTC

v_call: TRBV12-3/TRBV12-4
clone_size: -
d_call: TRBD1
j_call: TRBJ2-2
cdr3_aa: CASRYRDRPHGELFF
cdr3_nt: TGTGCCAGCAGGTATAGGGACAGGCCCCACGGGGAGCTGTTTTTT

v_call: TRBV3-1
clone_size: -
d_call: TRBD2
j_call: TRBJ2-1
cdr3_aa: CASSQEPETSGSRANNEQFF
cdr3_nt: TGTGCCAGCAGCCAAGAGCCCGAGACTAGCGGGAGCCGCGCCAACAATGAGCAGTTCTTC

v_call: TRBV6-1
clone_size: once
d_call: TRBD1
j_call: TRBJ1-5
cdr3_aa: CASSHPGTGGAGQKPQHF
cdr3_nt: TGTGCCAGCAGCCATCCCGGGACAGGGGGCGCAGGTCAAAAGCCCCAGCATTTT

v_call: TRBV7-2
clone_size: many
d_call: TRBD2
j_call: TRBJ2-3
cdr3_aa: CASSLGLAGSYTDTQYF
cdr3_nt: TGTGCCAGCAGCTTAGGGTTAGCGGGATCCTACACAGATACGCAGTATTTT

v_call: TRBV6-1
clone_size: many
d_call: -
j_call: TRBJ2-1
cdr3_aa: CASSGQGIRNLHNEQFF
cdr3_nt: TGTGCCAGCAGTGGCCAGGGGATTAGAAATCTACACAATGAGCAGTTCTTC

v_call: TRBV20-1
clone_size: -
d_call: -
j_call: TRBJ1-2
cdr3_aa: CSARDARGGNGYTF
cdr3_nt: TGCAGTGCTAGAGATGCAAGGGGGGGTAATGGCTACACCTTC

v_call: TRBV29-1
clone_size: few
d_call: -
j_call: TRBJ2-5
cdr3_aa: CSAVKVQGIGETQYF
cdr3_nt: TGCAGCGCCGTAAAGGTGCAGGGGATTGGAGAGACCCAGTACTTC

v_call: TRBV7-2
clone_size: many
d_call: -
j_call: TRBJ2-3
cdr3_aa: CASSPLSRSPDTQYF
cdr3_nt: TGTGCCAGCAGCCCGCTCTCCCGAAGCCCAGATACGCAGTATTTT

v_call: TRBV7-2
clone_size: many
d_call: -
j_call: TRBJ2-7
cdr3_aa: CASSLPSRVYEQYF
cdr3_nt: TGTGCCAGCAGCTTACCCTCAAGGGTCTACGAGCAGTACTTC

v_call: TRBV4-2
clone_size: once
d_call: -
j_call: TRBJ1-1
cdr3_aa: CASSQAGGRELNTEAFF
cdr3_nt: TGTGCCAGCAGCCAAGCGGGAGGACGGGAATTGAACACTGAAGCTTTCTTT

v_call: TRBV28
clone_size: few
d_call: TRBD1
j_call: TRBJ2-7
cdr3_aa: CASRSQGDYEQYF
cdr3_nt: TGTGCCAGCAGGTCACAGGGGGATTACGAGCAGTACTTC

v_call: TRBV19
clone_size: few
d_call: -
j_call: TRBJ1-5
cdr3_aa: CASSPSRVRNQPQHF
cdr3_nt: TGTGCCAGTAGCCCCTCCAGGGTTCGGAATCAGCCCCAGCATTTT

v_call: TRBV10-3
clone_size: few
d_call: -
j_call: TRBJ1-5
cdr3_aa: CAIRKDVDSNQPQHF
cdr3_nt: TGTGCCATCAGAAAAGACGTAGATAGCAATCAGCCCCAGCATTTT

v_call: TRBV11-2
clone_size: few
d_call: TRBD2
j_call: TRBJ2-5
cdr3_aa: CASSPMWGGSQETQYF
cdr3_nt: TGTGCCAGCAGCCCTATGTGGGGGGGTTCCCAAGAGACCCAGTACTTC

v_call: TRBV7-2
clone_size: many
d_call: TRBD1
j_call: TRBJ1-5
cdr3_aa: CASSRQGPGEPQHF
cdr3_nt: TGTGCCAGCAGCCGACAGGGGCCGGGGGAGCCCCAGCATTTT

v_call: TRBV7-9
clone_size: -
d_call: -
j_call: TRBJ1-2
cdr3_aa: CASSGVARDGHYGYTF
cdr3_nt: TGTGCCAGCAGCGGAGTGGCGAGGGACGGACACTATGGCTACACCTTC

v_call: TRBV30
clone_size: -
d_call: -
j_call: TRBJ1-5
cdr3_aa: CAWSVSSLNSNQPQHF
cdr3_nt: TGTGCCTGGAGTGTATCATCCCTCAATAGCAATCAGCCCCAGCATTTT

v_call: TRBV7-2
clone_size: -
d_call: TRBD2
j_call: TRBJ2-3
cdr3_aa: CASSYSLVGGGLATNTQYF
cdr3_nt: TGTGCCAGCAGCTATTCATTAGTAGGAGGGGGACTAGCGACAAATACGCAGTATTTT

v_call: TRBV10-3
clone_size: few
d_call: -
j_call: TRBJ1-5
cdr3_aa: CAISESGGQPQHF
cdr3_nt: TGTGCCATCAGTGAGTCAGGGGGTCAGCCCCAGCATTTT

v_call: TRBV2
clone_size: once
d_call: TRBD1
j_call: TRBJ2-3
cdr3_aa: CASSGGTGTTDTQYF
cdr3_nt: TGTGCCAGCAGTGGAGGGACAGGCACTACAGATACGCAGTATTTT

v_call: TRBV3-1
clone_size: many
d_call: -
j_call: TRBJ1-6
cdr3_aa: CASSHSGGGGRGSPLHF
cdr3_nt: TGTGCCAGCAGCCACTCCGGCGGGGGCGGAAGAGGCTCACCCCTCCACTTT

v_call: TRBV7-4
clone_size: few
d_call: -
j_call: TRBJ1-2
cdr3_aa: CASSLGQRANYGYTF
cdr3_nt: TGTGCCAGCAGCTTAGGGCAAAGAGCTAACTATGGCTACACCTTC

v_call: TRBV4-1
clone_size: few
d_call: -
j_call: TRBJ2-7
cdr3_aa: CASSQVESGPYEQYF
cdr3_nt: TGCGCCAGCAGCCAAGTTGAGAGCGGGCCCTACGAGCAGTACTTC

v_call: TRBV5-6
clone_size: few
d_call: -
j_call: TRBJ1-1
cdr3_aa: CASSGWNTEAFF
cdr3_nt: TGTGCCAGCTCAGGGTGGAACACTGAAGCTTTCTTT

v_call: TRBV6-6
clone_size: -
d_call: -
j_call: TRBJ2-1
cdr3_aa: CASSYLLNEQFF
cdr3_nt: TGTGCCAGCAGTTACCTTTTGAATGAGCAGTTCTTC

v_call: TRBV20-1
clone_size: few
d_call: TRBD2
j_call: TRBJ2-3
cdr3_aa: CSARDGVAGGLPDVNTQYF
cdr3_nt: TGCAGTGCTAGAGATGGAGTAGCGGGGGGATTACCTGACGTGAATACGCAGTATTTT

v_call: TRBV27
clone_size: -
d_call: TRBD2
j_call: TRBJ2-7
cdr3_aa: CASRLAGWDEQYF
cdr3_nt: TGTGCCAGCAGACTAGCGGGCTGGGACGAGCAGTACTTC

v_call: TRBV28
clone_size: few
d_call: TRBD1
j_call: TRBJ2-7
cdr3_aa: CASRPTSGQGIYEQYF
cdr3_nt: TGTGCCAGCAGACCAACGTCGGGACAGGGAATCTACGAGCAGTACTTC

v_call: TRBV7-2
clone_size: few
d_call: -
j_call: TRBJ1-5
cdr3_aa: CASSPLFGQPQHF
cdr3_nt: TGTGCCAGCAGCCCCCTTTTCGGGCAGCCCCAGCATTTT

v_call: TRBV5-1
clone_size: -
d_call: -
j_call: TRBJ1-1
cdr3_aa: CASSSGWTPRKAFF
cdr3_nt: TGCGCCAGCAGCTCGGGTTGGACTCCAAGGAAGGCTTTCTTT

v_call: TRBV4-3
clone_size: few
d_call: -
j_call: TRBJ2-1
cdr3_aa: CASSQAPLGNEQFF
cdr3_nt: TGCGCCAGCAGCCAAGCCCCGCTAGGCAATGAGCAGTTCTTC

v_call: TRBV28
clone_size: many
d_call: -
j_call: TRBJ2-3
cdr3_aa: CASSLEDLGPLGTDTQYF
cdr3_nt: TGTGCCAGCAGTTTAGAGGACTTAGGGCCTTTGGGCACAGATACGCAGTATTTT

v_call: TRBV20-1
clone_size: -
d_call: -
j_call: TRBJ2-5
cdr3_aa: CSARDRIRGQETQYF
cdr3_nt: TGCAGTGCTAGAGATCGTATTAGGGGCCAAGAGACCCAGTACTTC

v_call: TRBV12-3/TRBV12-4
clone_size: -
d_call: TRBD1
j_call: TRBJ2-7
cdr3_aa: CASSPRDRGYSYEQYF
cdr3_nt: TGTGCCAGCAGTCCCCGGGACAGGGGATACTCCTACGAGCAGTACTTC

v_call: TRBV20-1
clone_size: -
d_call: -
j_call: TRBJ1-5
cdr3_aa: CSARGPWNQPQHF
cdr3_nt: TGCAGTGCTAGGGGTCCATGGAATCAGCCCCAGCATTTT

v_call: TRBV30
clone_size: -
d_call: -
j_call: TRBJ1-1
cdr3_aa: CAWSRGATEAFF
cdr3_nt: TGTGCCTGGAGTAGAGGGGCCACTGAAGCTTTCTTT

v_call: TRBV7-2
clone_size: -
d_call: -
j_call: TRBJ2-3
cdr3_aa: CASSPHWTSTDTQYF
cdr3_nt: TGTGCCAGCAGCCCCCACTGGACCTCCACAGATACGCAGTATTTT

v_call: TRBV10-3
clone_size: -
d_call: -
j_call: TRBJ2-2
cdr3_aa: CAISESRGHPNTGELFF
cdr3_nt: TGTGCCATCAGTGAGTCGCGGGGACACCCGAACACCGGGGAGCTGTTTTTT

v_call: TRBV20-1
clone_size: -
d_call: -
j_call: TRBJ2-7
cdr3_aa: CSAGHYEQYF
cdr3_nt: TGCAGTGCCGGCCACTACGAGCAGTACTTC

v_call: TRBV27
clone_size: few
d_call: TRBD1
j_call: TRBJ2-1
cdr3_aa: CASRTGTGASNEQFF
cdr3_nt: TGTGCCAGCAGGACCGGGACAGGGGCGAGCAATGAGCAGTTCTTC

v_call: TRBV12-3/TRBV12-4
clone_size: -
d_call: -
j_call: TRBJ1-1
cdr3_aa: CASNAPDRRPSGVAFF
cdr3_nt: TGTGCCAGCAATGCCCCGGACAGACGCCCTAGCGGGGTAGCTTTCTTT

v_call: TRBV13
clone_size: once
d_call: -
j_call: TRBJ2-7
cdr3_aa: CASTAGSGEQYF
cdr3_nt: TGTGCCAGCACGGCAGGCTCCGGCGAGCAGTACTTC

v_call: TRBV7-2
clone_size: many
d_call: -
j_call: TRBJ2-3
cdr3_aa: CASSLGAAPTQYF
cdr3_nt: TGTGCCAGCAGCTTAGGGGCAGCTCCAACGCAGTATTTT

v_call: TRBV10-3
clone_size: -
d_call: TRBD2
j_call: TRBJ2-1
cdr3_aa: CATQGLADNEQFF
cdr3_nt: TGTGCCACCCAGGGACTAGCGGACAATGAGCAGTTCTTC

v_call: TRBV6-1
clone_size: -
d_call: TRBD1
j_call: TRBJ1-3
cdr3_aa: CASRNRGYTIYF
cdr3_nt: TGTGCCAGCAGGAACAGGGGATACACCATATATTTT